Below are 22 T cell receptor beta chains sequenced from a single sample in a study of T-cell memory formation after mild COVID-19. TCRdb redid the calling of the 5' RACE reads with MiXCR, one entry per CDR3 protein. The profile shows around 510,000 distinct CDR3 sequences, roughly 20% of them singletons. Material: PBMCs or a T cell subset sorted from them (not recorded which). These receptors were taken from an adult woman who had mild COVID-19 (a few samples of this study predate the infection). Cell type and time point are not known.

V gene TRBV4-3 combines with J gene TRBJ2-7; 9 bases are shared with TRBD1. J gave up 6 bases and V 5 bases, and 8 bases lay outside the gene matches. Per germline, CDR1 LGHNA and CDR2 YSLEER. The CDR3 consists of 14 residues. The CDR3 region has the DNA TGCGCCAGCAGCTATCGGACAGGGGAAGGCGAGCAGTACTTC. Translating gives CASSYRTGEGEQYF.

The sample holds many counts of this clonotype. The gene calls are TRBV9 and TRBJ2-1; no definite D call. The length of the CDR3 is 13 residues. Trimming took 2 bases from V and 3 from J, leaving 6 bases between them. CDR1 and CDR2 (germline): SGDLS, YYNGEE. In DNA form, the CDR3 reads TGTGCCAGCAGCGTGGGTCACTACAATGAGCAGTTCTTC. Its protein product is CASSVGHYNEQFF.

V and J are TRBV9 and TRBJ1-1; D gene uncertain. This CDR3 spans 13 amino acids. V lost 3 bases to trimming and J lost 1 base, with 7 bases between them. CDR1 and CDR2 (germline): SGDLS, YYNGEE. The CDR3 loop reads CASSAWGNTEAFF. CDR3 in DNA: TGTGCCAGCAGCGCGTGGGGGAACACTGAAGCTTTCTTT.

The chain links TRBV29-1 to TRBJ1-1, with D possibly matching TRBD1 (6 bases). The CDR3 has 12 amino acids. Trimming pared 6 bases from V and 1 base from J, leaving 9 bases between. Looked up from germline, CDR1 is SQVTM and CDR2 is ANQGSEA. CDR3 loop: CSVTDRNTEAFF. The CDR3 nucleotides are TGCAGCGTGACGGACAGGAACACTGAAGCTTTCTTT.

This clonotype has just a few counts. The chain has TRBV5-1 and TRBJ1-1, with D maybe TRBD1 (5 bases). The germline V and J ends were trimmed by 3 bases and 8 bases, with 20 bases remaining between them. Germline V CDR1 and CDR2: SGHRS, YFSETQ. The CDR3 is 15 residues long. The CDR3 is CASSSPGEGVGEAFF. DNA for the CDR3: TGCGCCAGCAGCTCCCCGGGGGAGGGTGTGGGGGAAGCTTTCTTT.

The J gene is TRBJ2-7, the V gene TRBV7-8; 7 nucleotides agree with TRBD2. Germline-derived CDR1 and CDR2 are SGHVS and FQNEAQ. The CDR3 consists of 14 residues. V was clipped by 5 bases and J by 3 bases; unmatched bases: 7. The CDR3 DNA reads TGTGCCAGCAGCCGACTGACTAGCAGCTACGAGCAGTACTTC. Its translation is CASSRLTSSYEQYF.

In its sample, this clonotype was seen a few times. The chain couples TRBV5-1 to TRBJ2-1; 8 bases fit TRBD1. J lost 6 bases, V lost 4 bases, and 3 bases had no gene match. The length of the CDR3 is 13 residues. Per the germline V gene, CDR1 is SGHRS and CDR2 is YFSETQ. The CDR3 spells CASSGGTGNEQFF. The CDR3 DNA reads as TGCGCCAGCAGCGGAGGGACAGGCAATGAGCAGTTCTTC.

CDR3 in DNA: TGTGCCAGCAGTCCGGCCAGGGACGGATATAATGACTTTTACTATGGCTACACCTTC. Its translation: CASSPARDGYNDFYYGYTF. The gene calls are TRBV12-3 or TRBV12-4 and TRBJ1-2, with D perhaps TRBD1 (5 bases). CDR3 size: 19 residues. Trimming shortened V by 5 bases and J by 3 bases, and 28 bases separated the two germline ends.

The rearrangement uses TRBV2 and TRBJ1-6, with D tentatively TRBD1 (5 bases). The V end lost 4 bases, the J end lost 5 bases, and 12 bases lay between the germline ends. The CDR3 contains 15 residues. Germline V gene sequence: CDR1 SNHLY, CDR2 FYNNEI. The CDR3 bases are TGTGCCAGCAGTGTCGATGGGGCCCATAATTCACCCCTCCACTTT. Encoded protein: CASSVDGAHNSPLHF.

The chain has TRBV5-1 and TRBJ2-5; D is perhaps TRBD1 (5 bases). The CDR3 consists of 13 residues. Germline V gives CDR1 SGHRS, CDR2 YFSETQ. Trimming shortened V by 4 bases and J by 5 bases, and 12 bases separated the two germline ends. The CDR3 protein is CASSVDTWETQYF. The CDR3, as DNA: TGCGCCAGCAGCGTGGACACCTGGGAGACCCAGTACTTC.

The chain links TRBV12-3 or TRBV12-4 to TRBJ1-1; D is ambiguous. The germline V and J ends were trimmed by 0 bases and 7 bases, with 9 bases remaining between them. The CDR3 totals 13 residues. The CDR3 region has the DNA TGTGCCAGCAGTTTAGCCGAACGTTATGAAGCTTTCTTT. Its protein product is CASSLAERYEAFF.

This clonotype has just a few counts. V is TRBV12-3 or TRBV12-4 and J is TRBJ1-2, with no clear D. V dropped 5 bases and J dropped 8 bases, with 27 bases sitting between them. The CDR3 has 17 amino acids. For the CDR3, the DNA is TGTGCCAGCAGTCCGTCTCCCCGGGCCAGTAGTATAGCAGGCTACACCTTC. Its translation: CASSPSPRASSIAGYTF.

This clonotype was found a few times. V usage is TRBV12-3 or TRBV12-4 and J usage is TRBJ2-5; D possibly corresponds to TRBD2 (6 bases). V was pared by 3 bases and J by 2 bases, with 10 bases between. The CDR3 spans 14 residues. The CDR3 coding sequence is TGTGCCAGCAGTTTTAAGGCGGGGCAAGAGACCCAGTACTTC. It encodes CASSFKAGQETQYF.

The chain has TRBV7-3 and TRBJ2-3, with 13 bases matching TRBD2. CDR1 and CDR2 (germline): SGHTA, FQGTGA. The CDR3 has 16 residues. With V trimmed by 4 bases and J by 2 bases, 3 bases remained unmatched. The CDR3 DNA reads as TGTGCCAGCAGCTCGGGACTAGCGGGGATCACAGATACGCAGTATTTT. Residues: CASSSGLAGITDTQYF.

The J gene is TRBJ1-2, the V gene TRBV12-3 or TRBV12-4, with TRBD1 identical over 7 bases. The length of the CDR3 is 13 residues. V trimming: 8 bases; J trimming: 3 bases; junction bases outside the gene matches: 6. The CDR3 protein is CASGIGTDYGYTF. The CDR3 DNA follows: TGTGCCAGCGGAATCGGGACAGACTATGGCTACACCTTC.

This clonotype was detected a few times. This chain links TRBV4-1 with TRBJ2-2, with D maybe TRBD2 (5 bases). V was pared by 5 bases and J by 1 base, with 8 bases between. Germline CDR1 MGHRA, CDR2 YSYEKL. This CDR3 spans 14 amino acids. CDR3: CASSIGENTGELFF. The CDR3 DNA follows: TGCGCCAGCAGCATCGGGGAGAACACCGGGGAGCTGTTTTTT.

The CDR3 protein is CASSQDRRTYEQYF. The DNA for the CDR3 is TGTGCCAGCAGCCAGGACCGAAGAACGTACGAGCAGTACTTC. This chain uses TRBV3-1 with TRBJ2-7; the D is unclear. This CDR3 is built from 14 residues. V shed 3 bases and J shed 4 bases, with 13 bases lying between them. Germline V gene sequence: CDR1 LGHDT, CDR2 YNNKEL (reference sequence).

V usage is TRBV7-6 and J usage is TRBJ2-7, with 10 bases identical to TRBD2. V shed 1 base and J 4 bases; nucleotides not matched to a gene: 7. The CDR3 extends over 16 amino acids. Germline CDR1 reads SGHVS; CDR2 reads FNYEAQ. DNA of the CDR3: TGTGCCAGCAGCTTAGGCCCTAGCGGGAGTTGGTACGAGCAGTACTTC. Encoded protein: CASSLGPSGSWYEQYF. The full variable domain, completed using reference TRBV7-6 and TRBJ2-7, is GAGVSQSPRYKVTKRGQDVALRCDPISGHVSLYWYRQALGQGPEFLTYFNYEAQQDKSGLPNDRFSAERPEGSISTLTIQRTEQRDSAMYRCASSLGPSGSWYEQYFGPGTRLTVT.

This clonotype was detected once. The chain uses TRBV18 and TRBJ1-2, with TRBD1 as a possible D gene (5 bases). Germline lookup yields CDR1 KGHSH and CDR2 LQKENI. There are 14 residues in the CDR3. The V gene lost 3 bases and the J gene lost 3 bases, with 11 bases spanning the gap. In DNA form, the CDR3 reads TGTGCCAGCTCACCCCCGGGGGTAGACTATGGCTACACCTTC. This codes for CASSPPGVDYGYTF. Using reference TRBV18 and TRBJ1-2 for the parts outside the CDR3, the full variable domain is NAGVMQNPRHLVRRRGQEARLRCSPMKGHSHVYWYRQLPEEGLKFMVYLQKENIIDESGMPKERFSAEFPKEGPSILRIQQVVRGDSAAYFCASSPPGVDYGYTFGSGTRLTVV.

The chain has TRBV5-1 and TRBJ2-7; D remains unclear. The V gene's germline CDR1 is SGHRS and CDR2 YFSETQ. The length of the CDR3 is 13 residues. Trimming took off 4 bases at V and 4 bases at J, with 12 bases between the two ends. The CDR3 DNA follows: TGCGCCAGCAGCCCGCAGGAGTTATACGAGCAGTACTTC. Translation: CASSPQELYEQYF.

This rearrangement joins TRBV2 to TRBJ2-5, with D hard to call. The CDR3 extends over 14 amino acids. The germline gives CDR1 SNHLY, CDR2 FYNNEI. Trimming took off 3 bases at V and 1 base at J, with 9 bases between the two ends. CDR3 residues: CASSERSLQETQYF. The CDR3, as DNA: TGTGCCAGCAGTGAGCGGTCGCTCCAAGAGACCCAGTACTTC. The full variable domain, its missing parts supplied by reference TRBV2 and TRBJ2-5, is EPEVTQTPSHQVTQMGQEVILRCVPISNHLYFYWYRQILGQKVEFLVSFYNNEISEKSEIFDDQFSVERPDGSNFTLKIRSTKLEDSAMYFCASSERSLQETQYFGPGTRLLVL.

This clonotype was seen ten or more times. The genes are TRBV14 and TRBJ2-2; unclear D gene. The germline CDR1 and CDR2 sequences are SGHDN and FVKESK. Trimming took off 1 base at V and 6 bases at J, with 9 bases between the two ends. The CDR3 is 14 residues long. CDR3 loop: CASSQVFGSGELFF. The DNA for the CDR3 is TGTGCCAGCAGCCAAGTTTTTGGGTCCGGGGAGCTGTTTTTT.